The following is a T cell receptor beta chain sequence with its context. Its target is unknown. From germline, CDR1 is SGHRS and CDR2 YFSETQ. V was shortened by 2 bases and J by 3 bases, with 4 bases between the two germline ends. This CDR3 has 12 residues. Only in-frame clones appear in the TCRdb table, and some are missing; sequencing was by immunoSEQ multiplex PCR. This table has roughly 13,000 clones, 49% appearing once. The sample comes from a study of siplizumab effects on memory and regulatory T cells. Whole-study results and caveats: Memory T cells appeared less diverse than naive cells, which seemed to contribute substantially to alloresponse.

The authors kept the mixed lymphocyte reaction cells in coculture at 37°C for six to seven days. This TCR was recovered from a human donor in good health; the cells came from an allogeneic mixed lymphocyte reaction. The specimen was CFSE-low (dividing) CD4+ T cells sorted from an allogeneic mixed lymphocyte reaction. V gene TRBV5-1 combines with J gene TRBJ2-3; the D is unclear. This chain's CDR3 is CASSFLTDTQYF. CDR3 nucleotides: TGCGCCAGCAGCTTCTTAACAGATACGCAGTATTTT.